Presented here are 2 T cell receptor beta chains from one specimen sequenced in a study of chemoradiotherapy in HPV16-positive cancers. Assay used: immunoSEQ multiplex PCR; TCRdb lists only in-frame clones, some missing. The table includes roughly 7,400 clones, around 72% detected once. Sequences were derived from tumor tissue, sampled from a patient who underwent chemoradiotherapy. The receptors were gathered from a human donor with HPV-associated anogenital cancer.

This clone was counted between two and nine times. The V and J genes are TRBV27 and TRBJ2-7; no clear D. The length of the CDR3 is 12 residues. Trimming stripped 5 bases from V and 3 bases from J, with 8 bases between. Germline V gene sequence: CDR1 MNHEY, CDR2 SMNVEV (reference sequence). CDR3 sequence (DNA): TGTGCCAGCAGTCAAGTCGGCTACGAGCAGTACTTC. Translated, it gives CASSQVGYEQYF.

This chain's CDR3 is CASKPANTDTQYF. The DNA for the CDR3 is TGTGCCAGCAAGCCAGCGAACACAGATACGCAGTATTTT. This chain uses TRBV2 with TRBJ2-3; no reliable D call. The CDR3 loop spans 13 amino acids. The V gene's germline CDR1 is SNHLY and CDR2 FYNNEI. V dropped 7 bases and J dropped 2 bases, with 10 bases sitting between them.